This T cell receptor beta chain originates from a study of blood T cell repertoires in COVID-19. Method: immunoSEQ multiplex PCR; TCRdb's copy keeps in-frame clones and lacks some. Among 15,000 to 20,000 clones, about 88% were seen once, and the ten largest hold 8.5% to 10%. Unmatched junction bases numbered 10, after V lost 6 bases and J lost 8 bases. This CDR3 has 14 residues. Germline V gene sequence: CDR1 ENHRY, CDR2 SYGVKD. The source material was peripheral blood. The V call is TRBV10-3, the J call TRBJ1-3; 7 bases align to TRBD1. This sequence originates from a man between 40 and 49 years old with active COVID-19. The CDR3 sequence: CAIRGQIKSHTIYF. The CDR3, as DNA: TGTGCCATCAGGGGACAGATTAAATCGCACACCATATATTTT.